This T cell receptor (beta chain) was retrieved from a study of blood T cell repertoires in COVID-19. About the study: Sites in the United States, Italy and Spain provided acute and convalescent COVID-19 samples. Sources were T cells, B-cell-depleted T cells, or PBMCs; the material itself was cDNA or gDNA.

On this clone itself: An end of the junction does not agree with germline; a read error may underlie this.

Original processing notes: The assay estimated nucleated cells by amplifying reference gene primers. The method was immunoSEQ multiplex PCR; TCRdb's version includes in-frame clones alone and lacks a portion of them. From that table come the V and J calls and clone size; the DNA was used to work out D and trimming. Of some 66,000 clones detected, approximately 90% appear once; the ten largest clones hold roughly 7.6%. The length of the CDR3 is 15 residues. Germline values: CDR1 SSHAT, CDR2 FNYEAQ (reference sequence). This TCR came from a human donor with active COVID-19. The donor label of this sample is uncertain. Specimen: peripheral blood. J is TRBJ2-5 and V is TRBV7-7, with TRBD2 matching 12 bases. The CDR3 loop reads CASSPSGGAVETQYF. As DNA, the CDR3 is TGTGCTAGCAGCCCTAGCGGGGGGGCCGTAGAGACCCAGTACTTC. Complete variable domain (other parts from reference TRBV7-7 and TRBJ2-5): GAGVSQSPRYKVTKRGQDVTLRCDPISSHATLYWYQQALGQGPEFLTYFNYEAQPDKSGLPSDRFSAERPEGSISTLTIQRTEQRDSAMYRCASSPSGGAVETQYFGPGTRLLVL.